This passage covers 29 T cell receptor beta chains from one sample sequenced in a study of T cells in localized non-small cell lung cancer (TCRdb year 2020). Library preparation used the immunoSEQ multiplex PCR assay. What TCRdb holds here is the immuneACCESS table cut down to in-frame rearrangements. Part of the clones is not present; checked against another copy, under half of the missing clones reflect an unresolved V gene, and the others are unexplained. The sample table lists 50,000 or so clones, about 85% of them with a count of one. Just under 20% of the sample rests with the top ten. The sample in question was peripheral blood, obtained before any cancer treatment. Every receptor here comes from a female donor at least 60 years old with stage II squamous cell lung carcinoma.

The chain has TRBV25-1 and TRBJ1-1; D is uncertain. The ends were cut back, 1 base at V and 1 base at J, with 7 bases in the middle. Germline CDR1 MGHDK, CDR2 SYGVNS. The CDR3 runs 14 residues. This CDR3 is CASSESGRNTEAFF. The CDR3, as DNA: TGTGCCAGCAGTGAATCCGGCAGGAACACTGAAGCTTTCTTT.

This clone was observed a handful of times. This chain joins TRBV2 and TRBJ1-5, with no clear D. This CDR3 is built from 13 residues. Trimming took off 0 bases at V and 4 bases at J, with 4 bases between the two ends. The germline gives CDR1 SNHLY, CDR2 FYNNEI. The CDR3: CASSEAGNQPQHF. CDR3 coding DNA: TGTGCCAGCAGTGAAGCCGGGAATCAGCCCCAGCATTTT.

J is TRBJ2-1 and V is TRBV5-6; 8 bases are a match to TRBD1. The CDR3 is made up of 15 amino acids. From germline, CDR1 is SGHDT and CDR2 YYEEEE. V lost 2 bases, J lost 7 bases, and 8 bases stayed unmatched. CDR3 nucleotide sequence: TGTGCCAGCAGCTTTCCGGCAGGGGGCATTAATGAGCAGTTCTTC. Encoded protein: CASSFPAGGINEQFF.

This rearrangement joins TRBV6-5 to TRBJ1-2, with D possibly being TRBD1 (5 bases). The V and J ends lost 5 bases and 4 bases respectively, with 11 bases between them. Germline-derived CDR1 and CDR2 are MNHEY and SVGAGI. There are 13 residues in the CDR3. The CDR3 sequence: CASSPTDTYGYTF. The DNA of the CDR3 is TGTGCCAGCAGTCCTACGGACACCTATGGCTACACCTTC.

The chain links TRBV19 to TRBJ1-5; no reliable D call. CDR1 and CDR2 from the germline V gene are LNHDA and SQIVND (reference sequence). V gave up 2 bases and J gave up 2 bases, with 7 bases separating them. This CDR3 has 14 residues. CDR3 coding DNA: TGTGCCAGTAGTATATGGGGAGGCAATCAGCCCCAGCATTTT. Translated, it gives CASSIWGGNQPQHF.

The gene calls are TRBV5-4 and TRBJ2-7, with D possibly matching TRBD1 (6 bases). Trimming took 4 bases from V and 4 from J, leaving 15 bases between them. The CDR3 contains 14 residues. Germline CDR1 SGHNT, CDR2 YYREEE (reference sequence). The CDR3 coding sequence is TGTGCCAGCAGCCCGAGGGGGAAGACGTACGAGCAGTACTTC. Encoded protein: CASSPRGKTYEQYF.

The CDR3 coding sequence is TGTGCCAGCAGTGAACAGGGATTTAACGAGCAGTACTTC. It codes for CASSEQGFNEQYF. The rearrangement uses TRBV2 and TRBJ2-7; TRBD1 might be the D (5 bases). V lost 2 bases to trimming and J lost 5 bases, with 10 bases between them. This CDR3 has 13 residues. Germline V gene data show CDR1 as SNHLY and CDR2 as FYNNEI.

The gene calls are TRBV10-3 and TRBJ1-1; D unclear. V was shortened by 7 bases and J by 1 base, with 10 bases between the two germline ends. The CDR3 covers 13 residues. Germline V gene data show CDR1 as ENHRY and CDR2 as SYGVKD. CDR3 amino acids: CAIKPDRNTEAFF. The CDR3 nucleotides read TGTGCCATCAAACCCGACCGGAACACTGAAGCTTTCTTT.

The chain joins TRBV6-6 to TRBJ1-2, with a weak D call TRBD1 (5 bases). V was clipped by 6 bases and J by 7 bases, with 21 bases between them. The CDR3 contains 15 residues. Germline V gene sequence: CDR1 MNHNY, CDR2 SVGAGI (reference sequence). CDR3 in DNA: TGTGCCAGCAGGGGGCCGGGCAGGATGGCCGCTGGCTACACCTTC. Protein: CASRGPGRMAAGYTF.

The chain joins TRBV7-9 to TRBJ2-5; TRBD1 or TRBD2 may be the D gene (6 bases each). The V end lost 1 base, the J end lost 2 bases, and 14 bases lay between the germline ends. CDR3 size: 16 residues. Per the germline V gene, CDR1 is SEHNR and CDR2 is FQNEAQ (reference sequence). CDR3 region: CASSLDGGRPQETQYF. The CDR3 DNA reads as TGTGCCAGCAGCTTAGACGGGGGCCGGCCTCAAGAGACCCAGTACTTC.

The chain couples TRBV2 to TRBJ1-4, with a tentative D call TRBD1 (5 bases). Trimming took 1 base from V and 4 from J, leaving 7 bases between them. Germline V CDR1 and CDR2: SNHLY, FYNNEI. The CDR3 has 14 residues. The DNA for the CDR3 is TGTGCCAGCAGTGAAGACAGGTTTAATGAAAAACTGTTTTTT. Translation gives CASSEDRFNEKLFF.

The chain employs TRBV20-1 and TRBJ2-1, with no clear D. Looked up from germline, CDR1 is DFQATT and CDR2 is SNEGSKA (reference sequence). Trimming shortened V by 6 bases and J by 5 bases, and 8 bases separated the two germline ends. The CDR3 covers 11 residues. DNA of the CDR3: TGCAGTGCCCCAGGCCACAATGAGCAGTTCTTC. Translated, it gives CSAPGHNEQFF.

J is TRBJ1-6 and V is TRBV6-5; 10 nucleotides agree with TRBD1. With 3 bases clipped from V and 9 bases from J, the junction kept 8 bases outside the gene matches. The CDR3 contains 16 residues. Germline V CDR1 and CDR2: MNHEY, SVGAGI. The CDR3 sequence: CASSYFGTGDGSPLHF. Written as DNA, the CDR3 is TGTGCCAGCAGTTATTTCGGGACAGGGGATGGTTCACCCCTCCACTTT.

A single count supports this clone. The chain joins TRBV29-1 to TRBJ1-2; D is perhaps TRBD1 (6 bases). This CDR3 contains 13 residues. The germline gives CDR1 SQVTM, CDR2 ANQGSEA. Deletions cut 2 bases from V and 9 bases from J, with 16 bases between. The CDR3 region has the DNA TGCAGCGTTGAAAGGGGGGCGGCCGGAAGCTACACCTTC. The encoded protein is CSVERGAAGSYTF.

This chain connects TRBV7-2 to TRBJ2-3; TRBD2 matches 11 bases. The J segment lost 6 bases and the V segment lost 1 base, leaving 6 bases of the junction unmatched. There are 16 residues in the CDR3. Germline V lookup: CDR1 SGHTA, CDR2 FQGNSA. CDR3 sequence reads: CASSLVWSSGGDTQYF. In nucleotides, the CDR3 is TGTGCCAGCAGCTTAGTATGGTCTAGCGGGGGGGATACGCAGTATTTT.

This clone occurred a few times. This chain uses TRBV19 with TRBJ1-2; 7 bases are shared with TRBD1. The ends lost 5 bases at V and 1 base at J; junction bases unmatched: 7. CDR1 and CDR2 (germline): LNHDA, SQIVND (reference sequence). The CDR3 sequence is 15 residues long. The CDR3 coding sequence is TGTGCCAGTAGTGCGTACCAGGGGGTTAACTATGGCTACACCTTC. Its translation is CASSAYQGVNYGYTF. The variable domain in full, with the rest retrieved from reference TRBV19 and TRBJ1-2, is DGGITQSPKYLFRKEGQNVTLSCEQNLNHDAMYWYRQDPGQGLRLIYYSQIVNDFQKGDIAEGYSVSREKKESFPLTVTSAQKNPTAFYLCASSAYQGVNYGYTFGSGTRLTVV.

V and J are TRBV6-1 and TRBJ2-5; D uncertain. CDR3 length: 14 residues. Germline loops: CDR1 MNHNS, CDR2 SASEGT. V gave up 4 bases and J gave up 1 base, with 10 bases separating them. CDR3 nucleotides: TGTGCCAGCAGTGTTTTTCCGGTCCAAGAGACCCAGTACTTC. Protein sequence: CASSVFPVQETQYF.

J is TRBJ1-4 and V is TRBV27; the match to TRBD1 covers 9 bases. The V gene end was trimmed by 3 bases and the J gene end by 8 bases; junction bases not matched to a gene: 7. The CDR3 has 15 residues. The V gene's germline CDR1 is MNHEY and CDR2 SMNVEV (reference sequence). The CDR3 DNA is TGTGCCAGCAGTTTCATCCGGGACAGGGAAGAAAAACTGTTTTTT. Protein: CASSFIRDREEKLFF.

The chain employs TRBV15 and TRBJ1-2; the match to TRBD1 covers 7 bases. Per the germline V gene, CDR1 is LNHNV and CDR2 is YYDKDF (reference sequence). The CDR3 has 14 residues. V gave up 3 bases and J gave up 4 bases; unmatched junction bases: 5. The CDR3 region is CATSSDDRVYGYTF. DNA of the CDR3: TGTGCCACCAGCAGCGACGACAGGGTCTATGGCTACACCTTC.

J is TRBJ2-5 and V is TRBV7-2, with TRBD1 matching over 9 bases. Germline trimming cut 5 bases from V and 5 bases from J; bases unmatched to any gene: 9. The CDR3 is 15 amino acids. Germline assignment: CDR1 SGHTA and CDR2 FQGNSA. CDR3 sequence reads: CASSPRQGVGETQYF. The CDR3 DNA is TGTGCCAGCAGCCCTCGACAGGGGGTAGGTGAGACCCAGTACTTC.

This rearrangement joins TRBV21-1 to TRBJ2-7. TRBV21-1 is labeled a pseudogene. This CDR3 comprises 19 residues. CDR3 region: CASSDSVGAGRATPYEQYF. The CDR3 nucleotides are TGTGCCAGCAGCGACTCTGTAGGGGCGGGCAGGGCGACCCCCTACGAGCAGTACTTC.

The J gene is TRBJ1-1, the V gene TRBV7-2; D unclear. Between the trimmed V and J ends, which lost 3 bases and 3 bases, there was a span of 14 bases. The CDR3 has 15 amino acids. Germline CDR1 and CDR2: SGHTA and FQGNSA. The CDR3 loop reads CASSFPGFRDTEAFF. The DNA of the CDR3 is TGTGCCAGCAGCTTCCCAGGATTCCGGGACACTGAAGCTTTCTTT.

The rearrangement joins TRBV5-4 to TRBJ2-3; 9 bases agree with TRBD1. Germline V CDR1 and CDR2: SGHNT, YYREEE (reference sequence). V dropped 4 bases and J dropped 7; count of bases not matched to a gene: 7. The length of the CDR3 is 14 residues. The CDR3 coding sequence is TGTGCCAGCAGCATTGAACAGGGGGCATATACGCAGTATTTT. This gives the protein CASSIEQGAYTQYF.

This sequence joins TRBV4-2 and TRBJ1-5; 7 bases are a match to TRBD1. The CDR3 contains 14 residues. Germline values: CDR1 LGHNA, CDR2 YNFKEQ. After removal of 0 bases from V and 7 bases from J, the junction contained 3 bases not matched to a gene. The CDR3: CASSQDTGVQPQHF. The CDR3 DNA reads TGTGCCAGCAGCCAAGATACAGGGGTGCAGCCCCAGCATTTT.

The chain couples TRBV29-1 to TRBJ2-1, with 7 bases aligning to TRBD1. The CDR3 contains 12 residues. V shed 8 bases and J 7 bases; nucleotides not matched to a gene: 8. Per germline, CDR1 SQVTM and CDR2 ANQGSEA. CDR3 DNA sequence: TGCAGCATCCGACAGGGTGGGAATGAGCAGTTCTTC. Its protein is CSIRQGGNEQFF.

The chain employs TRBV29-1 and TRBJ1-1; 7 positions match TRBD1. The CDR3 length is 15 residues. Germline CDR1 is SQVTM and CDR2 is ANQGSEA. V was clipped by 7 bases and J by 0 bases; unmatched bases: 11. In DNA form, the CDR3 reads TGCAGCGCTTCACAGGGGCCTTTCATGAACACTGAAGCTTTCTTT. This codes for CSASQGPFMNTEAFF.

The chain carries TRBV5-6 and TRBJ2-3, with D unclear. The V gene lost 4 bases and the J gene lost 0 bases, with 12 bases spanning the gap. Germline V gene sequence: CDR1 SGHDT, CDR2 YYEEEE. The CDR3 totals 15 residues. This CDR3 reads CASSPLFISTDTQYF. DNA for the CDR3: TGTGCCAGCAGCCCCCTGTTCATCAGCACAGATACGCAGTATTTT.

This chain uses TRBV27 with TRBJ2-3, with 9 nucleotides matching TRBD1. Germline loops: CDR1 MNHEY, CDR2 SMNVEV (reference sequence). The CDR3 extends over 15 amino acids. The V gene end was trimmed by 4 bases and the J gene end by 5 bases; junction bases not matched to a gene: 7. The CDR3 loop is CASSSSGTGQDTQYF. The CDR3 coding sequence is TGTGCCAGCAGTTCCTCCGGGACAGGGCAAGATACGCAGTATTTT.

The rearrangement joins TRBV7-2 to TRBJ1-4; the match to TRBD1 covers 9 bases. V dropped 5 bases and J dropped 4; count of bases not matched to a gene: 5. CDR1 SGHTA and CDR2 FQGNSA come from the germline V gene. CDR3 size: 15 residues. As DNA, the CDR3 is TGTGCCAGCAGCCCGGACAGGGGCAATAATGAAAAACTGTTTTTT. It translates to CASSPDRGNNEKLFF.